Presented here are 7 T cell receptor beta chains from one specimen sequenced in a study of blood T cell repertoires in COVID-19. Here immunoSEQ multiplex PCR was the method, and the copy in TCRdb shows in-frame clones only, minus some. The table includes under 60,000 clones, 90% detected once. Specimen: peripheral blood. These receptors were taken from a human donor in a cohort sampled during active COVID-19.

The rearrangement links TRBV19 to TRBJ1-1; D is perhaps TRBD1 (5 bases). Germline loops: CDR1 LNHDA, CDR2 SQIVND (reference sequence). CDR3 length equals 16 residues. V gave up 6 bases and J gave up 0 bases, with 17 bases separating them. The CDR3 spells CASRSQQGLMNTEAFF. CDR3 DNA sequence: TGTGCCAGTAGATCGCAGCAGGGATTGATGAACACTGAAGCTTTCTTT. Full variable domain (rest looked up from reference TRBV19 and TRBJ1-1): DGGITQSPKYLFRKEGQNVTLSCEQNLNHDAMYWYRQDPGQGLRLIYYSQIVNDFQKGDIAEGYSVSREKKESFPLTVTSAQKNPTAFYLCASRSQQGLMNTEAFFGQGTRLTVV.

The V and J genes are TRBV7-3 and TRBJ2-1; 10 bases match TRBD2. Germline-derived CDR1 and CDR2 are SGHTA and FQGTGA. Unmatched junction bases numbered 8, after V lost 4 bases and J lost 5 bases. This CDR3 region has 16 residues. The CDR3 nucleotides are TGTGCCAGCAGCTACCGCGCGGGACTAGCGCACAATGAGCAGTTCTTC. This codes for CASSYRAGLAHNEQFF.

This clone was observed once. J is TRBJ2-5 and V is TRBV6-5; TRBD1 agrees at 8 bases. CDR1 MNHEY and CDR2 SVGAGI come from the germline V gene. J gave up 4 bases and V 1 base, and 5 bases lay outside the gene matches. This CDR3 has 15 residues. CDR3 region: CASSYLDREGETQYF. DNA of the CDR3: TGTGCCAGCAGTTACTTGGACAGGGAAGGAGAGACCCAGTACTTC.

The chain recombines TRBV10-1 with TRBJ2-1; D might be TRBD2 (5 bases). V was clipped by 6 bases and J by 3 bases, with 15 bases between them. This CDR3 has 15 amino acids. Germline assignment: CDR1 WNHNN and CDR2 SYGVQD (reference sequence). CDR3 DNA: TGCGCCAGCAGCCGAGATTCCGGGGTCTACAATGAGCAGTTCTTC. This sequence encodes CASSRDSGVYNEQFF.

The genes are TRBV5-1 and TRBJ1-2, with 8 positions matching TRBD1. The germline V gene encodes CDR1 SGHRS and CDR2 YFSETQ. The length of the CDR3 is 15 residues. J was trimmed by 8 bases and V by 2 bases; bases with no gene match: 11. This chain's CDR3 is CASSFTIGQGGGYTF. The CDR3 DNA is TGCGCCAGCAGCTTTACTATTGGACAGGGCGGGGGCTACACCTTC.

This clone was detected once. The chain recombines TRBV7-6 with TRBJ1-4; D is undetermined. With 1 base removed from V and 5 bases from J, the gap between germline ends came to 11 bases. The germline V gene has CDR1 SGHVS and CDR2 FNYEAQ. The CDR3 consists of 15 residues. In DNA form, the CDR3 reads TGTGCCAGCAGCTTAGATGCGGGCTTCAATGAAAAACTGTTTTTT. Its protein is CASSLDAGFNEKLFF.

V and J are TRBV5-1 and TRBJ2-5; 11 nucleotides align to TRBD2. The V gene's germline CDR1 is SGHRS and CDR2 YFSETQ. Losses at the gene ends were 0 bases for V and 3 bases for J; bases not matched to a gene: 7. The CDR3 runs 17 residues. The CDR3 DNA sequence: TGCGCCAGCAGCTTGGCCCTAGGGACTAGCGGCAAAGAGACCCAGTACTTC. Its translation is CASSLALGTSGKETQYF.